This record concerns one T cell receptor beta chain sequence. The sample comes from a study of blood T cell repertoires in COVID-19. At the level of the study: Sites in the United States, Italy and Spain provided acute and convalescent COVID-19 samples. Sources were T cells, B-cell-depleted T cells, or PBMCs; the material itself was cDNA or gDNA.

As processed by the authors: Estimated nucleated cell counts came from reference gene primer amplification. The assay was immunoSEQ multiplex PCR, and TCRdb's table has in-frame clones only and misses some. V and J calls and clone size are copied from that table; D and trimming were computed from the DNA. Of 210,000 or so clones detected, around 79% appear once; the ten largest clones hold approximately 12%. V lost 1 base to trimming and J lost 6 bases, with 16 bases between them. CDR1 and CDR2 (germline): LNHNV, YYDKDF (reference sequence). CDR3 length: 16 residues. Sequenced: peripheral blood. The rearrangement uses TRBV15 and TRBJ2-1; weak D call: TRBD2 (5 bases). This TCR derives from a man aged 45-65 years who had recovered from COVID-19. Written as DNA, the CDR3 is TGTGCCACCAGCAGAGTTTATCTGACTACCGGCAATGAGCAGTTCTTC. It yields the protein CATSRVYLTTGNEQFF.